Following are 20 T cell receptor beta chains from one sample sequenced in a study of a mutant IDH1 vaccine in newly diagnosed glioma. Time point specified: week 23, last vaccination. Doses of 300 ug of mutant IDH1 20-mer peptide were given with topical imiquimod. The table came from immunoSEQ multiplex PCR; TCRdb's copy has only in-frame clones and leaves some out. The sample shows approximately 41,000 clones, more than 80% of them seen only once. The antigens for these receptors are not known. This material consisted of PBMCs, taken from a glioma patient whose treatment included an IDH1 peptide vaccine. These receptors all stem from a man aged 35 to 55 with glioma.

The rearrangement links TRBV6-4 to TRBJ2-2; tentatively, D is TRBD2 (6 bases). V dropped 0 bases and J dropped 3 bases, with 14 bases sitting between them. Germline V lookup: CDR1 MRHNA, CDR2 SNTAGT. CDR3 length: 17 amino acids. As DNA, the CDR3 is TGTGCCAGCAGTGACTCTCCGTGGGGGGACGACACCGGGGAGCTGTTTTTT. Encoded protein: CASSDSPWGDDTGELFF.

The gene calls are TRBV7-8 and TRBJ1-5; unclear D gene. Per the germline V gene, CDR1 is SGHVS and CDR2 is FQNEAQ. CDR3 length equals 13 residues. Trimming removed 3 bases from V and 4 bases from J, with 7 bases in between. DNA of the CDR3: TGTGCCAGCAGCTTCCACGAAAATCAGCCCCAGCATTTT. It translates to CASSFHENQPQHF. Full variable domain (remainder filled in from reference TRBV7-8 and TRBJ1-5): GAGVSQSPRYKVAKRGQDVALRCDPISGHVSLFWYQQALGQGPEFLTYFQNEAQLDKSGLPSDRFFAERPEGSVSTLKIQRTQQEDSAVYLCASSFHENQPQHFGDGTRLSIL.

A word on this clone: The junction and the germline gene differ at one end; a read error may be behind it. This chain links TRBV9 with TRBJ1-1; 7 nucleotides agree with TRBD1. CDR3 length: 18 residues. Germline V lookup: CDR1 SGDLS, CDR2 YYNGEE. CDR3 in amino acids: CTSSSTGTAKYPNTEAFF. The CDR3, as DNA: TGTACCAGCAGTTCCACCGGGACAGCAAAATACCCGAACACTGAAGCTTTCTTT.

V gene TRBV28 combines with J gene TRBJ2-7, with 11 nucleotides matching TRBD2. The germline gives CDR1 MDHEN, CDR2 SYDVKM. The trim removed 2 bases at V and 0 bases at J, leaving 3 bases unmatched. This CDR3 comprises 16 residues. In nucleotides, the CDR3 is TGTGCCAGCAGTTTAGGTAGCGGGAGGGGCTCCTACGAGCAGTACTTC. The encoded protein is CASSLGSGRGSYEQYF.

V and J are TRBV28 and TRBJ2-4; 9 bases agree with TRBD2. The CDR3 has 12 amino acids. The germline V gene encodes CDR1 MDHEN and CDR2 SYDVKM. V gave up 1 base and J gave up 13 bases; unmatched junction bases: 2. CDR3 sequence reads: CASSLSSGGQYF. In DNA, the CDR3 is TGTGCCAGCAGTTTATCCAGCGGGGGGCAGTACTTC.

The V call is TRBV4-3, the J call TRBJ2-2; 10 bases fit TRBD2. The CDR3 is made up of 17 amino acids. The J segment lost 6 bases and the V segment lost 0 bases, leaving 7 bases of the junction unmatched. CDR1 is LGHNA, CDR2 YSLEER, per germline. CDR3 DNA: TGCGCCAGCAGCCAAGATCCACCTAGCGGGAGAGCCGGGGAGCTGTTTTTT. It codes for CASSQDPPSGRAGELFF.

This clone appeared a few times. This chain joins TRBV7-3 and TRBJ1-1; D possibly corresponds to TRBD1 (5 bases). Trimming removed 4 bases from V and 2 bases from J, with 8 bases in between. The length of the CDR3 is 13 residues. Germline V gives CDR1 SGHTA, CDR2 FQGTGA. CDR3 residues: CASSYGTNTEAFF. The DNA for the CDR3 is TGTGCCAGCAGCTACGGGACCAACACTGAAGCTTTCTTT. Variable domain in full (rest from reference TRBV7-3 and TRBJ1-1): GAGVSQTPSNKVTEKGKYVELRCDPISGHTALYWYRQSLGQGPEFLIYFQGTGAADDSGLPNDRFFAVRPEGSVSTLKIQRTERGDSAVYLCASSYGTNTEAFFGQGTRLTVV.

This clone was counted a single time. The junction departs from germline at one end; a sequencing error may be responsible. The chain recombines TRBV4-3 with TRBJ1-2, with TRBD1 as a possible D gene (5 bases). The germline V gene has CDR1 LGHNA and CDR2 YSLEER. The CDR3 is 12 residues long. CDR3 sequence reads: CASSQDRTPPAF. In DNA, the CDR3 is TGCGCCAGCAGCCAAGATCGGACACCCCCCGCCTTC.

V gene TRBV7-9 combines with J gene TRBJ2-1; 7 positions agree with TRBD1. V shed 5 bases and J 2 bases; nucleotides not matched to a gene: 6. This CDR3 spans 15 amino acids. Germline loops: CDR1 SEHNR, CDR2 FQNEAQ (reference sequence). CDR3 amino acids: CASSIRQGTYNEQFF. The CDR3 DNA follows: TGTGCCAGCAGCATCCGACAGGGAACCTACAATGAGCAGTTCTTC.

The chain links TRBV6-6 to TRBJ1-2, with D possibly matching TRBD1 (5 bases). The germline CDR1 and CDR2 sequences are MNHNY and SVGAGI (reference sequence). V lost 2 bases and J lost 4, with 11 bases in between. This CDR3 spans 14 amino acids. Here the CDR3 DNA reads TGTGCCAGCAGTTACGCTACCGGGGGCTATGGCTACACCTTC. Residues: CASSYATGGYGYTF.

The gene calls are TRBV4-1 and TRBJ1-6, with a weak D call TRBD1 (6 bases). CDR3 size: 17 residues. The germline gives CDR1 MGHRA, CDR2 YSYEKL. Between the trimmed V and J ends, which lost 1 base and 0 bases, there was a span of 10 bases. This CDR3 reads CASSQGDISSYNSPLHF. The CDR3 nucleotides are TGCGCCAGCAGCCAAGGGGACATCAGCTCCTATAATTCACCCCTCCACTTT.

The gene calls are TRBV6-1 and TRBJ1-5, with TRBD1 as a possible D gene (5 bases). The CDR3 contains 15 residues. Trimming took off 3 bases at V and 6 bases at J, with 15 bases between the two ends. CDR1 is MNHNS and CDR2 is SASEGT in the germline V gene. The CDR3 DNA reads as TGTGCCAGCAGTGACCCTATGGGGCAGGGTCAGCCCCAGCATTTT. Its translation: CASSDPMGQGQPQHF.

This chain links TRBV28 with TRBJ1-5; D gene ambiguous. CDR1 MDHEN and CDR2 SYDVKM come from the germline V gene. CDR3 length: 15 residues. V shed 6 bases and J shed 0 bases, with 12 bases lying between them. CDR3 bases: TGTGCCAGCAGAGGTGGCAGTTATAGCAATCAGCCCCAGCATTTT. Its translation: CASRGGSYSNQPQHF.

This chain links TRBV7-8 with TRBJ1-5; 9 nucleotides agree with TRBD1. Looked up from germline, CDR1 is SGHVS and CDR2 is FQNEAQ. V lost 4 bases to trimming and J lost 4 bases; unmatched junction nucleotides: 5. This CDR3 has 15 residues. CDR3 in amino acids: CASSSEGQGNQPQHF. CDR3 in DNA: TGTGCCAGCAGCTCGGAGGGACAGGGTAATCAGCCCCAGCATTTT.

The gene calls are TRBV9 and TRBJ2-1; no definite D call. The germline V gene has CDR1 SGDLS and CDR2 YYNGEE. V lost 0 bases, J lost 0 bases, and 7 bases lay in between. CDR3 length: 15 residues. CDR3 nucleotides: TGTGCCAGCAGCGTAGGATCGAGCTCCTACAATGAGCAGTTCTTC. Amino acid sequence: CASSVGSSSYNEQFF. The variable domain in full, with the rest retrieved from reference TRBV9 and TRBJ2-1, is DSGVTQTPKHLITATGQRVTLRCSPRSGDLSVYWYQQSLDQGLQFLIQYYNGEERAKGNILERFSAQQFPDLHSELNLSSLELGDSALYFCASSVGSSSYNEQFFGPGTRLTVL.

The chain links TRBV19 to TRBJ2-3, with 8 bases that match TRBD2. CDR3 length: 13 amino acids. Germline V lookup: CDR1 LNHDA, CDR2 SQIVND (reference sequence). The junction had 9 bases not matched to a gene; V was cut back by 4 bases and J by 12 bases. CDR3 protein: CASSTPGLGVQYF. The CDR3 DNA is TGTGCCAGTAGTACCCCGGGACTAGGGGTTCAGTATTTT.

In its sample, this clone is medium-sized. The rearrangement links TRBV4-2 to TRBJ2-5, with 11 bases matching TRBD2. The CDR3 runs 18 residues. V shed 2 bases and J 5 bases; nucleotides not matched to a gene: 13. Per germline, CDR1 LGHNA and CDR2 YNFKEQ. The CDR3 loop reads CASSQTTSGDPFGETQYF. In nucleotides, the CDR3 is TGTGCCAGCAGCCAAACGACTAGCGGGGATCCTTTCGGGGAGACCCAGTACTTC.

This chain links TRBV4-1 with TRBJ2-5; a possible D gene is TRBD2 (5 bases). In germline, CDR1 is MGHRA, CDR2 YSYEKL. This CDR3 is 13 amino acids long. Trimming removed 5 bases from V and 1 base from J, with 8 bases in between. For the CDR3, the DNA is TGCGCCAGCAGCAGCGGCGGCCAAGAGACCCAGTACTTC. Its protein product is CASSSGGQETQYF.

V is TRBV7-8 and J is TRBJ2-7, with 7 bases fitting TRBD1. The CDR3 is 16 amino acids. V dropped 0 bases and J dropped 0; count of bases not matched to a gene: 5. Germline lookup yields CDR1 SGHVS and CDR2 FQNEAQ. The CDR3 DNA sequence: TGTGCCAGCAGCTTAGCTCCCAGGACAGGCTCCTACGAGCAGTACTTC. This encodes CASSLAPRTGSYEQYF. The entire variable domain, with the rest obtained from reference TRBV7-8 and TRBJ2-7, is as follows: GAGVSQSPRYKVAKRGQDVALRCDPISGHVSLFWYQQALGQGPEFLTYFQNEAQLDKSGLPSDRFFAERPEGSVSTLKIQRTQQEDSAVYLCASSLAPRTGSYEQYFGPGTRLTVT.

The chain uses TRBV7-6 and TRBJ2-5, with 9 bases matching TRBD2. The germline V gene has CDR1 SGHVS and CDR2 FNYEAQ. The trim removed 1 base at V and 1 base at J, leaving 7 bases unmatched. The CDR3 has 17 residues. CDR3 sequence: CASSLGWVAGVQETQYF. CDR3 in DNA: TGTGCCAGCAGCTTAGGTTGGGTAGCGGGAGTCCAAGAGACCCAGTACTTC.